The 21 T cell receptor beta chains listed next were all sequenced from one sample in a study of control samples from healthy donors and cancer patients (TCRdb year 2020). The method was the immunoSEQ multiplex PCR assay. Entries here come from immuneACCESS through TCRdb and include only in-frame sequences with V and J called. Some clones fail to appear in such tables; in the studies checked, an unresolved V gene covers under half of the shortfall, and the cause of the remainder is unknown. Present in this sample are 130,000 or so clones, roughly 89% of which were seen just once. The top ten clonotypes cover about 7.9% of the sample. The sequencing sample was made of PBMCs. All receptors derive from a man aged 50-60 years with head and neck cancer.

The V and J genes are TRBV2 and TRBJ1-5, with 9 bases lining up with TRBD1. The CDR3 is made up of 15 amino acids. V gave up 3 bases and J gave up 1 base; unmatched junction bases: 1. The V gene's germline CDR1 is SNHLY and CDR2 FYNNEI. This CDR3 is CASSETGGSNQPQHF. In nucleotides, the CDR3 is TGTGCCAGCAGTGAGACAGGGGGGAGCAATCAGCCCCAGCATTTT.

The chain carries TRBV13 and TRBJ1-4, with D perhaps TRBD1 (6 bases). From germline, CDR1 is PRHDT and CDR2 FYEKMQ (reference sequence). This CDR3 has 16 residues. With 6 bases removed from V and 7 bases from J, the gap between germline ends came to 21 bases. The CDR3 protein is CASSGSTDSGFEKLFF. CDR3 DNA: TGTGCCAGCAGTGGATCCACGGACAGCGGTTTTGAAAAACTGTTTTTT.

The chain carries TRBV28 and TRBJ1-1; the D is unclear. The CDR3 has 13 residues. Trimming left V 5 bases short and J 0 bases short, with 7 bases between. Germline V gives CDR1 MDHEN, CDR2 SYDVKM. CDR3 sequence reads: CASSPDLNTEAFF. The DNA for the CDR3 is TGTGCCAGCAGTCCCGACTTGAACACTGAAGCTTTCTTT.

In its sample, this clone was seen once. The gene calls are TRBV7-3 and TRBJ1-1; D not resolved. Per germline, CDR1 SGHTA and CDR2 FQGTGA. The CDR3 is 14 amino acids. Trimming removed 1 base at V and 5 bases at J, with 11 bases between. As DNA, the CDR3 is TGTGCCAGCAGCTTAAGCCCATTGGGGACTGAAGCTTTCTTT. The encoded protein is CASSLSPLGTEAFF.

The rearrangement joins TRBV5-4 to TRBJ2-4, with 7 bases lining up with TRBD1. There are 14 residues in the CDR3. Trimming removed 4 bases from V and 1 base from J; junction bases left unmatched: 2. Germline CDR1 SGHNT, CDR2 YYREEE (reference sequence). The CDR3 loop reads CASSIQGAKNIQYF. The DNA of the CDR3 is TGTGCCAGCAGCATACAGGGGGCCAAAAACATTCAGTACTTC.

The genes are TRBV18 and TRBJ1-5; 8 bases match TRBD1. The CDR3 extends over 15 amino acids. V shed 6 bases and J 5 bases; nucleotides not matched to a gene: 9. Germline CDR1 KGHSH, CDR2 LQKENI. As DNA, the CDR3 is TGTGCCAGCTCTCGCGGACAGGGTAGGGATCAGCCCCAGCATTTT. Translation gives CASSRGQGRDQPQHF.

The chain is built from TRBV2 and TRBJ2-7; D is ambiguous. Trimming left V 8 bases short and J 3 bases short, with 11 bases between. The CDR3 has 12 amino acids. Germline V gene lookup returns CDR1 SNHLY and CDR2 FYNNEI. The DNA for the CDR3 is TGTGCCAGCGCCGGGCAGATCTACGAGCAGTACTTC. Translating it yields CASAGQIYEQYF.

The chain couples TRBV30 to TRBJ2-2; no reliable D call. This CDR3 spans 12 amino acids. The germline V gene encodes CDR1 GTSNPN and CDR2 SVGIG (reference sequence). The V gene lost 0 bases and the J gene lost 9 bases, with 8 bases spanning the gap. CDR3 nucleotide sequence: TGTGCCTGGAGTGTGCATCCCTGGGAGCTGTTTTTT. Its translation is CAWSVHPWELFF.

The chain joins TRBV4-1 to TRBJ2-7; D not certain. Trimming pared 2 bases from V and 0 bases from J, leaving 14 bases between. CDR1 and CDR2 (germline): MGHRA, YSYEKL. The CDR3 is made up of 16 amino acids. The CDR3, as DNA: TGCGCCAGCAGCCAAATCCTAGGTTCTTCCTCCTACGAGCAGTACTTC. Its translation: CASSQILGSSSYEQYF.

Here the CDR3 DNA reads TGTGCCAGTAGTATCAGGGAATACACTGAAGCTTTCTTT. It specifies CASSIREYTEAFF. This sequence joins TRBV19 and TRBJ1-1, with a tentative D call TRBD1 (5 bases). Trimming removed 3 bases at V and 3 bases at J, with 8 bases between. The CDR3 sequence is 13 residues long. Germline V gene sequence: CDR1 LNHDA, CDR2 SQIVND (reference sequence).

The rearrangement links TRBV27 to TRBJ2-2; D remains unclear. This CDR3 is 14 amino acids long. Per the germline V gene, CDR1 is MNHEY and CDR2 is SMNVEV (reference sequence). With 3 bases removed from V and 2 bases from J, the gap between germline ends came to 7 bases. The chain's CDR3 is CASSLSGNTGELFF. CDR3 bases: TGTGCCAGCAGTTTGAGTGGAAACACCGGGGAGCTGTTTTTT.

CDR3 protein: CASSLGGHGQGSGNTIYF. The CDR3 DNA sequence: TGTGCCAGCAGCTTAGGAGGACACGGACAGGGCTCCGGAAACACCATATATTTT. This chain connects TRBV7-2 to TRBJ1-3; 8 bases are a match to TRBD1. CDR3 length equals 18 residues. Losses at the gene ends were 1 base for V and 4 bases for J; bases not matched to a gene: 12. The germline CDR1 and CDR2 sequences are SGHTA and FQGNSA.

This clone was recorded only once. V gene TRBV11-2 combines with J gene TRBJ2-7; 9 bases agree with TRBD1. V dropped 0 bases and J dropped 2; count of bases not matched to a gene: 8. CDR3 length: 17 residues. Per germline, CDR1 SGHAT and CDR2 FQNNGV. CDR3 DNA: TGTGCCAGCAGCTTAGATAGGGGGCGGACAGGGGCCTACGAGCAGTACTTC. It specifies CASSLDRGRTGAYEQYF.

The chain has TRBV12-3 or TRBV12-4 and TRBJ1-1; possibly TRBD1 for D (5 bases). Trimming took 6 bases from V and 3 from J, leaving 11 bases between them. The CDR3 consists of 13 residues. CDR3 DNA sequence: TGTGCCAGCAGGTGGCAGGGAGACACTGAAGCTTTCTTT. Protein product: CASRWQGDTEAFF.

This chain uses TRBV2 with TRBJ1-1; TRBD1 might be the D (5 bases). The CDR3 has 13 residues. Germline V gene data show CDR1 as SNHLY and CDR2 as FYNNEI. Deletions cut 8 bases from V and 1 base from J, with 11 bases between. The CDR3 coding sequence is TGTGCCAGCGGAGTCCAGGGGAACACTGAAGCTTTCTTT. Protein sequence: CASGVQGNTEAFF.

The rearrangement links TRBV5-4 to TRBJ1-1, with D unresolved. The V end was cut by 5 bases, the J end by 3 bases, with 11 bases between. This CDR3 has 13 residues. Germline lookup yields CDR1 SGHNT and CDR2 YYREEE (reference sequence). Written as DNA, the CDR3 is TGTGCCAGCAGGCTCACATGGGACACTGAAGCTTTCTTT. Amino acid sequence: CASRLTWDTEAFF.

V usage is TRBV7-6 and J usage is TRBJ1-5, with D perhaps matching TRBD1 (5 bases). Trimming left V 5 bases short and J 2 bases short, with 13 bases between. Germline-derived CDR1 and CDR2 are SGHVS and FNYEAQ. This CDR3 region has 15 residues. Here the CDR3 reads CASSLLPGGNQPQHF. CDR3 sequence (DNA): TGTGCCAGCAGCCTACTTCCGGGGGGCAATCAGCCCCAGCATTTT.

There are a few counts of this clone. The chain employs TRBV4-1 and TRBJ1-5, with 9 bases lining up with TRBD1. Germline V gene sequence: CDR1 MGHRA, CDR2 YSYEKL. The trim removed 1 base at V and 5 bases at J, leaving 9 bases unmatched. The CDR3 has 17 amino acids. CDR3 DNA: TGCGCCAGCAGCCAAGGCCGCCGGACAGGGGATCATCAGCCCCAGCATTTT. Amino acids: CASSQGRRTGDHQPQHF.

The chain has TRBV7-2 and TRBJ2-3; 11 bases map to TRBD2. Germline V gene data show CDR1 as SGHTA and CDR2 as FQGNSA. This CDR3 is 18 amino acids long. J was trimmed by 2 bases and V by 5 bases; bases with no gene match: 12. The CDR3 DNA follows: TGTGCCAGCAGCCCTTGGCTAGCGGGAGGAGCTTACACAGATACGCAGTATTTT. As protein: CASSPWLAGGAYTDTQYF.

V usage is TRBV7-6 and J usage is TRBJ1-5, with D possibly being TRBD1 (5 bases). Trimming pared 6 bases from V and 6 bases from J, leaving 18 bases between. This CDR3 has 15 residues. Germline V gene sequence: CDR1 SGHVS, CDR2 FNYEAQ. The CDR3 is CASSFGPVRGQPQHF. In nucleotides, the CDR3 is TGTGCCAGCAGTTTCGGCCCCGTGAGGGGTCAGCCCCAGCATTTT.

The V call is TRBV6-5, the J call TRBJ2-1; 15 bases align to TRBD2. Unmatched junction bases numbered 7, after V lost 8 bases and J lost 8 bases. In germline, CDR1 is MNHEY, CDR2 SVGAGI. This CDR3 has 15 amino acids. CDR3: CASPGLAGGVYEQFF. The CDR3 DNA is TGTGCCAGCCCTGGACTAGCGGGGGGGGTTTATGAGCAGTTCTTC.